What follows describes a single T cell receptor (beta chain). The sample belongs to a study of cytomegalovirus exposure and HLA in healthy donors. Per the germline V gene, CDR1 is SGHTA and CDR2 is FQGNSA. The CDR3 has 11 amino acids. V shed 7 bases and J shed 7 bases, with 8 bases lying between them. The PCR had 60 Vbeta and 13 Jbeta primers. The table came from immunoSEQ multiplex PCR; TCRdb's copy has only in-frame clones and leaves some out. The repertoire holds approximately 44,000 clones, 65% to 85% seen once, with approximately 2.8% in the top ten. The receptor was isolated from a man between 50 and 59 years old in good health and CMV-seronegative. This sequence joins TRBV7-2 and TRBJ2-1; D not certain. What was sequenced was PBMCs. Written as DNA, the CDR3 is TGTGCCAGCACCACTGGTAATGAGCAGTTCTTC. Translation gives CASTTGNEQFF.